This T cell receptor (beta chain) is from a study of blood T cell repertoires in COVID-19 (dated by TCRdb to the early 2020s). Regarding the complete study: Collaborator samples came from the United States, Italy and Spain and covered acute and convalescent phases of COVID-19. The material from the prospective study consisted of cDNA or gDNA derived from T cells, B-cell-depleted T cells, or PBMCs. A de-identified subject ID, COVID-19 status, age in years and sex were almost always included in the sample metadata. The dataset comprised deeply sampled blood TCRbeta repertoires from subjects exposed to, actively infected with, or recovered from COVID-19. The repertoires were released in a freely available public database intended as a resource for research on the immune response to SARS-CoV-2. The samples were drawn from the first 160 participants of the ongoing ImmuneRACE study and from 1,200 or so subjects provided by 6 global collaborators. Where HLA class I and class II types were available, the types were taken from metadata supplied by the sample provider, not from assay-based typing. Broader findings and caveats from the paper: Clinical and demographic metadata were provided uncurated, with the amount varying by source and participant.

For CDR1 and CDR2, the germline V gene lists SNHLY and FYNNEI. The V end loses 6 bases and the J end loses 8 bases, and a stretch of 10 bases separates them. The CDR3, cysteine through phenylalanine, is 11 amino acids long. The entry retains the CDR3 DNA only, 33 bases that are in frame from base 1. TCRbeta CDR3 regions were amplified from genomic DNA using the immunoSEQ Assay, a bias-controlled multiplex PCR. Per the original workflow: Within the assay, amplification of reference gene primers was used to estimate how many nucleated cells each sample contained. Sequence reads were collapsed and filtered to measure the absolute abundance of every unique TCRbeta CDR3 rearrangement. For each sample, productive Simpson clonality was calculated as the square root of Simpson's diversity index over productive rearrangements. In its TCRdb copy, this immuneACCESS table keeps in-frame sequences only and misses some clones. Where compared with another copy, unresolved V genes explain less than half of these, and the others have no known cause. For V, J and clone size, that table is used; D and trimming come from the DNA. The sample table lists around 300,000 clones, approximately 85% of them with a count of one. Jointly, the top ten make up 0.75% to 1% of the sample.

Remarks on this clone: Its antigen target is currently unknown. Qualities for individual bases were not recorded, and no much larger clone is one base off.

Enrolling through a virtual design, the prospective study's participants ranged in age from about 18 to 89 years and lived across 20 to 30 United States geographic areas. To assign participants to cohorts, the prospective study relied on clinical history that participants themselves reported in a screening survey and a study questionnaire. Recovered participants in ImmuneRACE Cohort 3 were defined by two consecutive negative NP/OP PCR tests, clearance by a healthcare professional, or resolution of symptoms. In the prospective study, whole blood, serum and a nasopharyngeal or oropharyngeal swab were collected from each participant by mobile phlebotomists. Participants in the prospective study had the option to provide additional blood draws and questionnaires over an approximately two-month period. Prospective study blood samples were shipped either frozen or at room temperature before DNA extraction.

The receptor comes from a woman in her 30s who had recovered from COVID-19. The chain is made from TRBV2 and TRBJ1-2, with a tentative D gene TRBD1 over 5 matching bases. Sequencing used PBMCs or T cells enriched from blood (not recorded which). The CDR3 in this case is CASSLDSGYTF. The DNA sequence is TGTGCCAGCAGCTTAGACAGCGGCTACACCTTC.